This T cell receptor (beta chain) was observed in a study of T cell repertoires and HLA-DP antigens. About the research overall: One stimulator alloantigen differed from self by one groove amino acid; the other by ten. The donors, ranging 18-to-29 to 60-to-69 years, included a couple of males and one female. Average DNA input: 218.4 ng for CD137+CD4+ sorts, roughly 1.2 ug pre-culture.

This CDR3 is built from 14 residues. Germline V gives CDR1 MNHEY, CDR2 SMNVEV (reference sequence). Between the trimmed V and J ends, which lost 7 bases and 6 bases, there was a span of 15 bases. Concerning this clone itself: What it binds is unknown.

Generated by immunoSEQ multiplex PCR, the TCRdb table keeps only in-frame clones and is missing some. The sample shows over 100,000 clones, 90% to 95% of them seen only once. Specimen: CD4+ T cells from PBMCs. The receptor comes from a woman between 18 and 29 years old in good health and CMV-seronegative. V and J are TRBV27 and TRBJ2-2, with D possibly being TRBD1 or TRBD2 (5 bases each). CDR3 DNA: TGTGCCAGCACCGAATTCAGGGACGCCGGGGAGCTGTTTTTT. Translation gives CASTEFRDAGELFF.